Following are 7 T cell receptor beta chains from one sample sequenced in a study of response to subunit inactivated influenza vaccine (dated by TCRdb to the late 2010s). The protocol used for the library was RT-PCR. Instrument used: Illumina HiSeq 2500. The public sequencing data were trimmed at Q25 with fastp and processed into clonotypes with MiXCR by TCRdb, which kept only in-frame beta chains. All rows with the same CDR3 protein become a single entry with the most common DNA and genes. The sample table lists 800,000 to 1,000,000 distinct CDR3 sequences, about 20% of them with a count of one. The ten largest clones capture 10% to 13% of the sample. The source was PBMCs from blood, collected more than 4 days after vaccination. The source of these receptors is a man aged 50-60 years who received an inactivated influenza vaccine. Donor details come from another sample of the same person, matched by shared clones.

In its sample, this clonotype was seen many times. The V gene is TRBV5-1, the J gene TRBJ2-2; the D gene is possibly TRBD1 (6 bases). Trimming stripped 4 bases from V and 6 bases from J, with 7 bases between. Per germline, CDR1 SGHRS and CDR2 YFSETQ. The CDR3 is made up of 12 amino acids. CDR3 sequence: CASSPGAGELFF. In DNA form, the CDR3 reads TGCGCCAGCAGCCCAGGGGCCGGGGAGCTGTTTTTT.

Written as DNA, the CDR3 is TGTGCCAGCAGCCAAGGGGCAGCGGGAAAGGAGTTCTTC. It translates to CASSQGAAGKEFF. The V gene is TRBV7-2, the J gene TRBJ2-1; 7 bases are shared with TRBD2. Losses at the gene ends were 5 bases for V and 14 bases for J; bases not matched to a gene: 12. This CDR3 spans 13 amino acids. Germline-derived CDR1 and CDR2 are SGHTA and FQGNSA. Full variable domain (remainder filled in from reference TRBV7-2 and TRBJ2-1): GAGVSQSPSNKVTEKGKDVELRCDPISGHTALYWYRQSLGQGLEFLIYFQGNSAPDKSGLPSDRFSAERTGGSVSTLTIQRTQQEDSAVYLCASSQGAAGKEFFGPGTRLTVL.

Only a few counts were recorded for this clonotype. V gene TRBV7-9 combines with J gene TRBJ1-2; 9 bases align to TRBD1. Germline CDR1 SEHNR, CDR2 FQNEAQ (reference sequence). There are 16 residues in the CDR3. The V and J ends lost 7 bases and 6 bases, in that order; junction bases with no gene match: 15. Written as DNA, the CDR3 is TGTGCCAGCACCCGGGACAGGGTGTTGGAGTATGATGGCTACACCTTC. Its protein product is CASTRDRVLEYDGYTF.

This chain uses TRBV11-1 with TRBJ2-1; TRBD2 matches 12 bases. The CDR3 has 16 residues. Per the germline V gene, CDR1 is SGHAT and CDR2 is FQDESV (reference sequence). Trimming took 5 bases from V and 4 from J; bases not matched to a gene: 6. This chain's CDR3 is CASSPSSGRAYNEQFF. CDR3 in DNA: TGTGCCAGCAGCCCGTCTAGCGGGAGGGCATACAATGAGCAGTTCTTC.

This chain uses TRBV5-6 with TRBJ2-6, with D hard to call. Germline V CDR1 and CDR2: SGHDT, YYEEEE. This CDR3 comprises 17 residues. Trimming left V 3 bases short and J 3 bases short, with 16 bases between. CDR3 DNA sequence: TGTGCCAGCAGCTCTCTCATCCCTATTGGTGGGGCCAACGTCCTGACTTTC. Its protein product is CASSSLIPIGGANVLTF.

Only a few counts were recorded for this clonotype. The chain couples TRBV14 to TRBJ2-7; a possible D gene is TRBD2 (6 bases). Per the germline V gene, CDR1 is SGHDN and CDR2 is FVKESK. Deletions cut 1 base from V and 2 bases from J, with 15 bases between. The CDR3 runs to 16 residues. The CDR3 DNA follows: TGTGCCAGCAGCCAAGGTGGAGGGAGAGGAACCTACGAGCAGTACTTC. Translated, it gives CASSQGGGRGTYEQYF.

The V and J genes are TRBV5-1 and TRBJ2-2; D is unclear. The CDR3 consists of 13 residues. V lost 6 bases and J lost 5, with 11 bases in between. Germline CDR1 is SGHRS and CDR2 is YFSETQ. This CDR3 is CASTPRITGELFF. CDR3 nucleotide sequence: TGCGCCAGCACCCCGAGGATAACCGGGGAGCTGTTTTTT.